Listed here are 10 T cell receptor beta chains from one sample, sequenced in a study of blood T cells in healthy people across ages. A J-beta primer mix and a sample-barcoded 5' primer were used in a second PCR of roughly 6 to 11 cycles. TCRdb reprocessed the 5' RACE reads with MiXCR, giving one entry per CDR3 protein. The table records under 2,000,000 distinct CDR3 sequences, 49% of them present only once. The sample comprised blood. The origin of the receptors is a woman aged 40 to 50 in good health.

V and J are TRBV29-1 and TRBJ1-2; D gene unclear. The germline CDR1 and CDR2 sequences are SQVTM and ANQGSEA. The CDR3 covers 11 residues. Trimming removed 6 bases at V and 4 bases at J, with 9 bases between. DNA for the CDR3: TGCAGCGTCCCAACTCCCTATGGCTACACCTTC. Translating gives CSVPTPYGYTF.

The chain links TRBV4-1 to TRBJ1-1; no definite D call. Trimming took off 4 bases at V and 0 bases at J, with 9 bases between the two ends. In germline, CDR1 is MGHRA, CDR2 YSYEKL. CDR3 length: 14 amino acids. CDR3 residues: CASSRPEVNTEAFF. The CDR3, as DNA: TGCGCCAGCAGCCGCCCCGAGGTGAACACTGAAGCTTTCTTT.

The chain links TRBV20-1 to TRBJ1-1; no clear D gene. The CDR3 spans 14 residues. Trimming pared 6 bases from V and 1 base from J, leaving 15 bases between. The germline V gene has CDR1 DFQATT and CDR2 SNEGSKA (reference sequence). The chain's CDR3 is CSATRISGNTEAFF. The DNA for the CDR3 is TGCAGTGCGACCCGGATTTCGGGGAACACTGAAGCTTTCTTT.

A few counts support this clonotype. The V and J genes are TRBV7-2 and TRBJ2-7; 9 bases fit TRBD2. J gave up 0 bases and V 3 bases, and 6 bases lay outside the gene matches. The length of the CDR3 is 16 residues. Germline CDR1 is SGHTA and CDR2 is FQGNSA. The CDR3 region has the DNA TGTGCCAGCAGCTTGGATAGCGGGGGCAGCTCCTACGAGCAGTACTTC. Amino acids: CASSLDSGGSSYEQYF.

CDR3 DNA: TGTGCCAGCAGTTCCCGACTAGAACGGGGGTTAAAGGAGACCCAGTACTTC. Its translation: CASSSRLERGLKETQYF. V gene TRBV28 combines with J gene TRBJ2-5; TRBD2 is a possible D gene (6 bases). The length of the CDR3 is 17 residues. V was pared by 4 bases and J by 5 bases, with 23 bases between. CDR1 and CDR2 (germline): MDHEN, SYDVKM.

The V gene is TRBV7-2, the J gene TRBJ1-4, with unresolved D. The germline CDR1 and CDR2 sequences are SGHTA and FQGNSA. Between the trimmed V and J ends, which lost 2 bases and 0 bases, there was a span of 7 bases. This CDR3 region has 15 residues. DNA of the CDR3: TGTACCAGCAGCTTAAGGGCCGCAACTAATGAAAAACTGTTTTTT. Translating it yields CTSSLRAATNEKLFF.

The genes are TRBV21-1 and TRBJ2-7; the table's D call, TRBD1, has no DNA check behind it. TRBV21-1 is marked as a pseudogene. The CDR3 is 16 amino acids. The CDR3 is CASSKVLGQGIHEQYF. The CDR3 DNA reads as TGTGCCAGCAGCAAAGTCCTGGGACAGGGTATACACGAGCAGTACTTC.

The genes are TRBV7-2 and TRBJ2-7; 8 bases match TRBD2. Looked up from germline, CDR1 is SGHTA and CDR2 is FQGNSA. V lost 1 base, J lost 2 bases, and 10 bases stayed unmatched. The length of the CDR3 is 17 residues. CDR3 coding DNA: TGTGCCAGCAGCTTAGTGAGACCGGGACTAGTCGCCTACGAGCAGTACTTC. Protein product: CASSLVRPGLVAYEQYF.

This clonotype was seen repeatedly, ten times or more. One junction end does not reproduce the germline sequence, and a read error may be involved. For the CDR3, the DNA is TGCGCCAGCAGCCTAAAGCGGGGGGGCACAGATACGCAGTATTTT. Its translation is CASSLKRGGTDTQYF. V gene TRBV7-2 combines with J gene TRBJ2-3, with 9 positions matching TRBD2. The CDR3 runs 15 residues. Looked up from germline, CDR1 is SGHTA and CDR2 is FQGNSA.

In its sample, this clonotype was seen a few times. The chain links TRBV20-1 to TRBJ2-5; D may be TRBD2 (5 bases). Germline lookup yields CDR1 DFQATT and CDR2 SNEGSKA (reference sequence). The length of the CDR3 is 11 residues. In nucleotides, the CDR3 is TGCAGCCTAAATGGGAGAGAGACCCAGTACTTC. This sequence encodes CSLNGRETQYF.